What follows describes a single TCR beta chain. The data originate from a study of T cell changes during pregnancy in multiple sclerosis. Clones were sequenced by immunoSEQ multiplex PCR, and TCRdb holds only the in-frame ones, with some missing. The repertoire holds about 27,000 clones, with 86% as singletons. Source: CD8+ T cells from peripheral blood mononuclear cells, taken in the first trimester of pregnancy. The TCR comes from a female donor in good health, enrolled as a control in a pregnancy study.

The CDR3 DNA reads TGTGCCAGGAAATATCGACAGTTACGGGATCAGCCCCAGCATTTT. Its protein product is CARKYRQLRDQPQHF. The V and J genes are TRBV6-4 and TRBJ1-5; TRBD1 might be the D (5 bases). The CDR3 spans 15 residues. Germline V CDR1 and CDR2: MRHNA, SNTAGT. V shed 9 bases and J shed 5 bases, with 20 bases lying between them.